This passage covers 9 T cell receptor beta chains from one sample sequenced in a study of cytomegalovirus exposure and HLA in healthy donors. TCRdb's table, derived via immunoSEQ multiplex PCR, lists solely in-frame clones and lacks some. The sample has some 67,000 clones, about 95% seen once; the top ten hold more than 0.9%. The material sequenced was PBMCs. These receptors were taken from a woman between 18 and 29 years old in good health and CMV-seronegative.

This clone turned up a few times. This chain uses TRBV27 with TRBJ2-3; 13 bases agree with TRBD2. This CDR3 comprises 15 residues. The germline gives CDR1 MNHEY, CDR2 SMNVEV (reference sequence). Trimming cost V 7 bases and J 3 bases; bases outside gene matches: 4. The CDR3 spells CASTGLAGETDTQYF. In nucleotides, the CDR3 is TGTGCCAGCACCGGACTAGCGGGAGAAACAGATACGCAGTATTTT.

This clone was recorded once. CDR3 in amino acids: CASSQELAGWGEKLFF. The CDR3 DNA is TGTGCCAGCAGCCAAGAGTTGGCAGGCTGGGGCGAAAAACTGTTTTTT. The chain recombines TRBV14 with TRBJ1-4; D is possibly TRBD1 (5 bases). The CDR3 contains 16 residues. V was pared by 0 bases and J by 8 bases, with 16 bases between. CDR1 SGHDN and CDR2 FVKESK come from the germline V gene.

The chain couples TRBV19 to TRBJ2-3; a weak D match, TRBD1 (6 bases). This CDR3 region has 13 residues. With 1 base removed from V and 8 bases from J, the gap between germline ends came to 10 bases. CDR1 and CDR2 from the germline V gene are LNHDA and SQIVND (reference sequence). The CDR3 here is CASSIGGLGTQYF. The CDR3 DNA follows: TGTGCCAGTAGTATAGGGGGGCTTGGTACGCAGTATTTT.

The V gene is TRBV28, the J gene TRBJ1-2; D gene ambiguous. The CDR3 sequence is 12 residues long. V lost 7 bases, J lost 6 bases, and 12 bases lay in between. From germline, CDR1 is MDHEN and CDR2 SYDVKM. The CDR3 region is CASTVTADGYTF. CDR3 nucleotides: TGTGCCAGCACCGTGACCGCGGATGGCTACACCTTC.

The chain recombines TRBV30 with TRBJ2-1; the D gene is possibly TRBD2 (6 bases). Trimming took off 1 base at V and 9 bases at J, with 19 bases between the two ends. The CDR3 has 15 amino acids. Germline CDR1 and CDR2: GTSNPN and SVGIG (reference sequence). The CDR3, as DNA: TGTGCCTGGAGTGAGCCGGGACTCGACGGGGGTGAGCAGTTCTTC. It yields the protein CAWSEPGLDGGEQFF. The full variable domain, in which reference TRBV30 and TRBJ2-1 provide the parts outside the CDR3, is SQTIHQWPATLVQPVGSPLSLECTVEGTSNPNLYWYRQAAGRGLQLLFYSVGIGQISSEVPQNLSASRPQDRQFILSSKKLLLSDSGFYLCAWSEPGLDGGEQFFGPGTRLTVL.

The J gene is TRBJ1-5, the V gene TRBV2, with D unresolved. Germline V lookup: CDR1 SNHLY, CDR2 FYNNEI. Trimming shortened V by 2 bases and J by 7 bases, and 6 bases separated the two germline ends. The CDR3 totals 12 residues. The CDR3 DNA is TGTGCCAGCAGTGAATCTCGGCAGCCCCAGCATTTT. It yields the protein CASSESRQPQHF.

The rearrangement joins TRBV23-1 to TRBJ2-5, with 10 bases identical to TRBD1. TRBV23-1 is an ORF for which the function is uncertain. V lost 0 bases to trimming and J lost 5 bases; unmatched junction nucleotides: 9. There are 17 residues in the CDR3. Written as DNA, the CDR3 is TGCGCCAGCAGTCAATCCCGACCCGGGACAGGGGACGAGACCCAGTACTTC. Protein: CASSQSRPGTGDETQYF.

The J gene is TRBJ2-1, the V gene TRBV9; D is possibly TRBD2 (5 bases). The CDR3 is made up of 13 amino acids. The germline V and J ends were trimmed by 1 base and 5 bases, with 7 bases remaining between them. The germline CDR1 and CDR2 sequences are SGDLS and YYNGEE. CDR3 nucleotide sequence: TGTGCCAGCAGCGTATCCGGGAACAATGAGCAGTTCTTC. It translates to CASSVSGNNEQFF.

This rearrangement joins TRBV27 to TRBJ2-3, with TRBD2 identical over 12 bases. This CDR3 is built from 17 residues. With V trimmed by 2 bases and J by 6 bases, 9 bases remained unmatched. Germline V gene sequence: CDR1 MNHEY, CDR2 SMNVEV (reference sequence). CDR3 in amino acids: CASSLRPSGRASDTQYF. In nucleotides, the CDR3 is TGTGCCAGCAGTTTACGGCCTAGCGGGAGGGCATCGGATACGCAGTATTTT.